This TCR beta chain was sequenced during a study of cytomegalovirus exposure and HLA in healthy donors (TCRdb year 2017). Background on the whole study: According to a later analysis, the 120 validation repertoires were produced on the same platform as the 600 to 850 repertoires of the first cohort. The study was designed to test whether signatures of past pathogen exposure could be identified by cataloging public T cell receptors. Besides the first cohort of 550 to 750 subjects, a separate validation cohort made up of 90 to 150 different subjects was used. High-throughput TCR immunosequencing, statistical association of individual TCRs with disease status, and machine learning were combined to predict cytomegalovirus infection status. What the authors observed across the whole study: The study gave a list of 150 to 200 TCR beta chains associated with cytomegalovirus. A later analysis had no HLA typing for the validation cohort, so co-occurrence there was scored across all 120 repertoires. According to the authors, the approach could potentially be generalized to other disease states and immunological phenotypes. While some public TCRs were present in many individuals, most TCR sequences turned up only very rarely across donors. In vitro tests confirmed that a few of the cytomegalovirus-associated TCR beta chains recognize cytomegalovirus antigens. In a later analysis, TCRs clustered in the first cohort were found to also tend to co-occur in the approximately 120 validation repertoires, with 94% of cluster scores above 0. Cytomegalovirus status was reported to be diagnosed by the classifier with high specificity and sensitivity in both the original and validation cohorts.

Libraries came from the immunoSEQ multiplex PCR assay. Regarding the original processing steps: A statistical classification framework was built to diagnose cytomegalovirus status from the catalog of TCR beta chain sequences. TCRdb obtained this table from immuneACCESS and retained in-frame rearrangements with V and J assigned. These tables miss some clones; where compared with another copy, unresolved V genes account for less than half of the shortfall, and the remainder is unexplained. V, J and clone size are taken as reported in that table, and D and trimming were inferred from the DNA itself. The sample table records some 250,000 clones; 90% of these occur just once. Of the sample, roughly 0.38% is held by the ten largest clones. The donors belonged to the validation cohort of around 110 subjects, which was separate from the approximately 610-subject first cohort. About this clone itself: Its binding antigen is unknown. Per-nucleotide qualities are absent, and no much larger clonotype sits a single base away.

The sample was PBMCs. This TCR was recovered from a woman aged 18-29 years in good health and CMV-seronegative.

The DNA sequence reads TGTGCCAGTAGAGACAGGGGATGGACTGAAGCTTTCTTT. The translation is CASRDRGWTEAFF. This sequence uses TRBV19 and TRBJ1-1; 8 nucleotides in the junction match TRBD1. The CDR3 numbers 13 residues from cysteine through phenylalanine. The only DNA kept is the CDR3, 39 bases in frame from the first base. CDR1 and CDR2 were assigned from the germline V gene (reference sequence) as LNHDA and SQIVND. V lost 6 bases and J lost 5 bases, and the count of bases not matched to a germline gene is 5.